The next 14 T cell receptor beta chains were all read from a single sample in a study of cytomegalovirus exposure and HLA in healthy donors. A multiplex PCR was run with 60 Vbeta primers and 13 Jbeta primers. Repertoires were generated with immunoSEQ multiplex PCR, while TCRdb's copy carries only in-frame clones and drops some. The data hold 200,000 to 250,000 clones, with approximately 85% observed a single time. The sequenced sample was PBMCs. The receptors come from a woman aged 40 to 50 in good health and CMV-seronegative.

The chain couples TRBV30 to TRBJ1-4, with 8 bases aligning to TRBD1. Germline CDR1 reads GTSNPN; CDR2 reads SVGIG (reference sequence). J gave up 5 bases and V 5 bases, and 4 bases lay outside the gene matches. There are 13 residues in the CDR3. DNA for the CDR3: TGTGCCTGGGGGACAGGCGCCAATGAAAAACTGTTTTTT. It codes for CAWGTGANEKLFF.

The chain uses TRBV7-3 and TRBJ1-2; a possible D gene is TRBD1 (6 bases). V lost 5 bases to trimming and J lost 8 bases, with 15 bases between them. Looked up from germline, CDR1 is SGHTA and CDR2 is FQGTGA. The CDR3 covers 13 residues. The CDR3 DNA is TGTGCCAGCAGCCCCAAACGGGGGGGCGGCTACACCTTC. Translation: CASSPKRGGGYTF.

This clone has a handful of counts. The chain links TRBV27 to TRBJ1-2; the match to TRBD1 covers 8 bases. The CDR3 spans 14 residues. Germline values: CDR1 MNHEY, CDR2 SMNVEV (reference sequence). Losses at the gene ends were 2 bases for V and 5 bases for J; bases not matched to a gene: 4. CDR3 sequence (DNA): TGTGCCAGCAGTTTACAGGGGGCGCAGTATGGCTACACCTTC. This sequence encodes CASSLQGAQYGYTF.

This clone is a singleton in its sample. This chain connects TRBV6-5 to TRBJ2-2; D remains unclear. Germline V CDR1 and CDR2: MNHEY, SVGAGI. CDR3 length: 14 amino acids. V gave up 0 bases and J gave up 4 bases, with 6 bases separating them. CDR3 coding DNA: TGTGCCAGCAGTTACTCGCCCGGCACCGGGGAGCTGTTTTTT. Translated: CASSYSPGTGELFF.

The rearrangement links TRBV5-1 to TRBJ1-1; no reliable D call. The germline V gene has CDR1 SGHRS and CDR2 YFSETQ. This CDR3 is 13 amino acids long. V was cut by 0 bases and J by 0 bases, with 3 bases left in between. In DNA, the CDR3 is TGCGCCAGCAGCTTGGCGTTGAACACTGAAGCTTTCTTT. Protein sequence: CASSLALNTEAFF.

This clone was observed a single time. The chain is built from TRBV25-1 and TRBJ2-4; D uncertain. Trimming cost V 3 bases and J 6 bases, with 9 bases left between them. Looked up from germline, CDR1 is MGHDK and CDR2 is SYGVNS. The CDR3 spans 13 residues. The CDR3, as DNA: TGTGCCAGCAGTGAGGCAGGCCCAAACATTCAGTACTTC. Amino acids: CASSEAGPNIQYF.

V is TRBV5-1 and J is TRBJ2-2; D is uncertain. CDR1 and CDR2 from the germline V gene are SGHRS and YFSETQ. V was pared by 1 base and J by 3 bases, with 16 bases between. CDR3 length equals 17 residues. The chain's CDR3 is CASSLRSVGIDTGELFF. The CDR3 nucleotides are TGCGCCAGCAGCTTGAGGTCTGTGGGCATAGACACCGGGGAGCTGTTTTTT. Supplemented by reference TRBV5-1 and TRBJ2-2, the full variable domain reads KAGVTQTPRYLIKTRGQQVTLSCSPISGHRSVSWYQQTPGQGLQFLFEYFSETQRNKGNFPGRFSGRQFSNSRSEMNVSTLELGDSALYLCASSLRSVGIDTGELFFGEGSRLTVL.

The chain uses TRBV27 and TRBJ2-7, with D maybe TRBD2 (5 bases). This CDR3 has 14 residues. Germline loops: CDR1 MNHEY, CDR2 SMNVEV (reference sequence). The V end lost 5 bases, the J end lost 4 bases, and 15 bases lay between the germline ends. The chain's CDR3 is CASSPSGLLYEQYF. The DNA for the CDR3 is TGTGCCAGCAGTCCAAGCGGACTCCTGTACGAGCAGTACTTC.

The chain recombines TRBV30 with TRBJ2-3, with TRBD2 identical over 10 bases. The CDR3 has 16 amino acids. J gave up 3 bases and V 7 bases, and 13 bases lay outside the gene matches. The germline V gene encodes CDR1 GTSNPN and CDR2 SVGIG (reference sequence). CDR3 in amino acids: CASSAGGPGVTDTQYF. In nucleotides, the CDR3 is TGTGCCTCCTCAGCGGGAGGGCCTGGGGTGACAGATACGCAGTATTTT.

The sample holds a few counts of this clone. The chain combines TRBV6-1 with TRBJ1-1; TRBD1 aligns across 8 bases. Germline loops: CDR1 MNHNS, CDR2 SASEGT. The CDR3 contains 13 residues. The V and J ends lost 7 bases and 1 base, in that order; junction bases with no gene match: 2. Written as DNA, the CDR3 is TGTGCCAGCACCGGGACAGGGAACACTGAAGCTTTCTTT. Translating it yields CASTGTGNTEAFF.

This clone was seen more than once but under ten times. The chain employs TRBV4-1 and TRBJ2-1; possible D gene TRBD1, 8 bases. The germline V gene encodes CDR1 MGHRA and CDR2 YSYEKL. The CDR3 spans 18 residues. Trimming stripped 1 base from V and 2 bases from J, with 18 bases between. CDR3 residues: CASSQGTGRVLAYNEQFF. The CDR3 DNA sequence: TGCGCCAGCAGCCAAGGGACAGGGAGGGTTTTAGCCTACAATGAGCAGTTCTTC.

The chain uses TRBV5-5 and TRBJ2-5; a possible D gene is TRBD1 (5 bases). Per the germline V gene, CDR1 is SGHKS and CDR2 is YYEKEE (reference sequence). The CDR3 consists of 13 residues. Trimming pared 0 bases from V and 2 bases from J, leaving 5 bases between. CDR3 loop: CASSLDRQETQYF. DNA for the CDR3: TGTGCCAGCAGCTTGGACAGGCAAGAGACCCAGTACTTC. Supplemented by reference TRBV5-5 and TRBJ2-5, the full variable domain reads DAGVTQSPTHLIKTRGQQVTLRCSPISGHKSVSWYQQVLGQGPQFIFQYYEKEERGRGNFPDRFSARQFPNYSSELNVNALLLGDSALYLCASSLDRQETQYFGPGTRLLVL.

The V and J genes are TRBV18 and TRBJ1-5, with a possible D match to TRBD1 (5 bases). V was cut by 2 bases and J by 4 bases, with 9 bases left in between. The CDR3 contains 14 residues. Germline V gives CDR1 KGHSH, CDR2 LQKENI. CDR3 sequence (DNA): TGTGCCAGCTCACCAGGGAACAGGAATCAGCCCCAGCATTTT. Encoded protein: CASSPGNRNQPQHF.

This sequence joins TRBV6-1 and TRBJ2-7; TRBD1 aligns across 8 bases. Germline V CDR1 and CDR2: MNHNS, SASEGT. V lost 0 bases, J lost 2 bases, and 12 bases stayed unmatched. The CDR3 is 18 amino acids. The CDR3 spells CASSEARLRGTGPYEQYF. The CDR3 DNA follows: TGTGCCAGCAGTGAAGCGCGTCTTAGGGGGACAGGTCCCTACGAGCAGTACTTC.